A single sample is the source of the 2 T cell receptor beta chains below, sequenced in a study of cytomegalovirus exposure and HLA in healthy donors. The PCR was carried out with 60 Vbeta primers and 13 Jbeta primers. Produced via immunoSEQ multiplex PCR; TCRdb's table is partial and in-frame only. The sample has about 140,000 clones; 77% are singletons. Sequencing was performed on PBMCs. The source is a woman in her 40s in good health and CMV-seronegative.

This chain uses TRBV2 with TRBJ1-2, with D tentatively TRBD1 (5 bases). This CDR3 contains 14 residues. V was cut by 9 bases and J by 0 bases, with 14 bases left in between. The germline V gene encodes CDR1 SNHLY and CDR2 FYNNEI. As DNA, the CDR3 is TGTGCCAGGCAACGGGGGTTGGCTAACTATGGCTACACCTTC. It specifies CARQRGLANYGYTF.

This chain joins TRBV18 and TRBJ2-1, with 8 bases fitting TRBD2. With 4 bases clipped from V and 8 bases from J, the junction kept 10 bases outside the gene matches. Germline loops: CDR1 KGHSH, CDR2 LQKENI. The CDR3 spans 15 residues. The CDR3 loop reads CASSLLSGGLDEQFF. The CDR3, as DNA: TGTGCCAGCTCACTACTGTCGGGGGGGCTCGATGAGCAGTTCTTC.